This note documents a single T cell receptor (beta chain) sequence. The antigen is unknown. J lost 6 bases, V lost 3 bases, and 11 bases had no gene match. The CDR3 is 16 amino acids. Germline V gene lookup returns CDR1 MDHEN and CDR2 SYDVKM. This specimen belongs to a study of Ad26.COV2.S vaccination and SARS-CoV-2 variants. Background on the study: Once, or twice with 56 days between doses, Ad26.COV2.S was given intramuscularly. Points from the study as a whole: Non-spike TCR breadth did not differ much between vaccine and placebo recipients. Responses of T cells in total may have been underestimated by the TCR breadth and depth analyses.

Only in-frame clones appear in the TCRdb table, and some are missing; sequencing was by immunoSEQ multiplex PCR. The table has over 400,000 clones, less than 95% seen once. Treatment of the sample: approximately 18 received Ad26.COV2.S at low or high dose, single or two shots; 5 received placebo; per-sample allocation not given. Repertoires come from day 63 after the first vaccine or placebo injection. The donor's status was that of an adult aged 18-55 years in Boston. Material: peripheral blood, obtained in a trial of Ad26.COV2.S vaccine versus placebo. This TCR was recovered from a person between 18 and 60 years old who received the Ad26.COV2.S COVID-19 vaccine or a placebo. The chain is built from TRBV28 and TRBJ1-5, with 7 bases identical to TRBD1. The chain's CDR3 is CASSLAGRQGRQPQHF. Here the CDR3 DNA reads TGTGCCAGCAGTTTGGCTGGGAGACAGGGCCGTCAGCCCCAGCATTTT.